This T cell receptor beta chain was profiled in a study of shared clonotypes between healthy human individuals. The deep-level immunoSEQ assay was used. The repertoire was sequenced with immunoSEQ multiplex PCR; TCRdb's copy has only in-frame clones and lacks some. The top ten hold 0.89% of the sample, which has some 1.1 million clones, about 72% seen once. CDR1 is SGDLS and CDR2 is YYNGEE in the germline V gene. Trimming cost V 2 bases and J 0 bases, with 9 bases left between them. CDR3 length: 15 residues. Material: memory CD4+ T cells from PBMCs. Subset here: CD45RA-negative fraction. This clonotype was obtained from a man aged 18 to 29 in good health. Some clones in this sample may be carry-over from other donors' samples. V and J are TRBV9 and TRBJ1-3; tentatively, D is TRBD1 (6 bases). CDR3 sequence reads: CASSVGGDSGNTIYF. The CDR3 DNA follows: TGTGCCAGCAGCGTGGGGGGCGACTCTGGAAACACCATATATTTT.